These 5 T cell receptor beta chains were all obtained from the same sample, sequenced in a study of T cells in Graves' hyperthyroidism and ophthalmopathy. RNA transcripts provided the source from which TCR beta CDR3 regions were amplified. HTBI primers drove first-round RT-PCR of the TCR CDR3. Each CDR3 protein is one row after TCRdb ran MiXCR on the multiplex PCR reads. The sample has over 200,000 distinct CDR3 sequences; 15% to 20% are singletons. The sequencing sample was made of blood. Receptors were obtained from a man aged 50-60 years with Graves' hyperthyroidism.

This clonotype has only a few counts. The chain joins TRBV12-3 or TRBV12-4 to TRBJ2-7, with TRBD2 identical over 11 bases. With V trimmed by 5 bases and J by 1 base, 10 bases remained unmatched. The CDR3 runs to 17 residues. CDR3 protein: CASSTTAGTSGSYEQYF. CDR3 DNA: TGTGCCAGCAGTACCACAGCCGGGACTAGCGGTTCCTACGAGCAGTACTTC.

Many counts were recorded for this clonotype. The rearrangement joins TRBV12-3 or TRBV12-4 to TRBJ2-1, with 9 positions matching TRBD2. This CDR3 contains 16 residues. Trimming removed 3 bases from V and 7 bases from J; junction bases left unmatched: 10. In DNA form, the CDR3 reads TGTGCCAGCAGTTTTATGGGCGGGAGGGCCACGAATGAGCAGTTCTTC. Translating gives CASSFMGGRATNEQFF.

The V gene is TRBV5-4, the J gene TRBJ2-3; tentatively, D is TRBD1 (5 bases). Germline lookup yields CDR1 SGHNT and CDR2 YYREEE (reference sequence). Deletions cut 0 bases from V and 4 bases from J, with 9 bases between. The CDR3 runs to 14 residues. The CDR3 here is CASSLAKGADTQYF. CDR3 DNA: TGTGCCAGCAGCTTGGCCAAAGGGGCAGATACGCAGTATTTT.

This clonotype was seen repeatedly, ten times or more. The V gene is TRBV5-1, the J gene TRBJ1-1; possibly TRBD1 for D (6 bases). Germline CDR1 and CDR2: SGHRS and YFSETQ. Trimming stripped 3 bases from V and 3 bases from J, with 12 bases between. There are 14 residues in the CDR3. CDR3 DNA: TGCGCCAGCAGCTCCCAGGCAGGGGACACTGAAGCTTTCTTT. It encodes CASSSQAGDTEAFF.

This clonotype was seen at least ten times. The CDR3 DNA reads as TGCAGTGCTAGAGATCGGACTAGCGGCTCCTACGAGCAGTACTTC. Translating it yields CSARDRTSGSYEQYF. V gene TRBV20-1 combines with J gene TRBJ2-7; 10 bases match TRBD2. CDR3 size: 15 residues. V lost 0 bases to trimming and J lost 0 bases; unmatched junction nucleotides: 2. Germline V gene lookup returns CDR1 DFQATT and CDR2 SNEGSKA (reference sequence).